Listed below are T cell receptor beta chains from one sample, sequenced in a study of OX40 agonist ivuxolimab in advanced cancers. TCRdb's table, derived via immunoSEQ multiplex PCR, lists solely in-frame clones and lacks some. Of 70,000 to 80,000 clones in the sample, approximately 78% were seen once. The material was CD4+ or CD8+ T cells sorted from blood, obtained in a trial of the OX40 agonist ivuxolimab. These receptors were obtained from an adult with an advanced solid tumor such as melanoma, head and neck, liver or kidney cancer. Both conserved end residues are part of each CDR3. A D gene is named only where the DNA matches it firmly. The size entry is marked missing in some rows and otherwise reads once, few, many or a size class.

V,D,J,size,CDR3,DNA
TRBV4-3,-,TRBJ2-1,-,CASSLRGYVNEQFF,TGCGCCAGCAGCCTTCGAGGGTACGTCAATGAGCAGTTCTTC
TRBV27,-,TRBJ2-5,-,CASRDPMGGREQYF,TGTGCCAGCAGGGACCCGATGGGCGGCCGTGAGCAGTACTTC
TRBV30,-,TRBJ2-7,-,CAFRLEPYEQYF,TGTGCCTTCAGACTGGAACCCTACGAGCAGTACTTC
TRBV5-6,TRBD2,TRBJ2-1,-,CASSFGASGGDYNEQFF,TGTGCCAGCAGCTTTGGGGCTAGCGGGGGTGACTACAATGAGCAGTTCTTC
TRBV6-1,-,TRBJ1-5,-,CASSVRGGYDQPQHF,TGTGCCAGCAGTGTACGGGGAGGTTATGATCAGCCCCAGCATTTT
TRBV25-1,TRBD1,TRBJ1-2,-,CASRTGNGYTF,TGTGCCAGCCGGACAGGGAACGGCTACACCTTC
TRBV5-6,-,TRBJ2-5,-,CASSLTQETQYF,TGTGCCAGCAGCTTAACCCAAGAGACCCAGTACTTC
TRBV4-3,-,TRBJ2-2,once,CASSRGLTNTGELFF,TGCGCCAGCAGCCGCGGACTAACGAACACCGGGGAGCTGTTTTTT
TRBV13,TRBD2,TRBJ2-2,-,CASSWGGTNTGELFF,TGTGCCAGCAGTTGGGGGGGAACCAACACCGGGGAGCTGTTTTTT
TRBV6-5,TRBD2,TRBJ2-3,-,CASSYLGLADTDTQYF,TGTGCCAGCAGTTACTTGGGACTAGCGGACACAGATACGCAGTATTTT
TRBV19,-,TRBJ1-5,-,CASSVRSNQPQHF,TGTGCCAGTTCGGTGCGGAGCAATCAGCCCCAGCATTTT
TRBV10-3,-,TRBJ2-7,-,CAIREGYEQYF,TGTGCCATCCGAGAGGGCTACGAGCAGTACTTC
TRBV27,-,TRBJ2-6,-,CASSLPTGAGANVLTF,TGTGCCAGCAGTTTACCTACGGGGGCTGGGGCCAACGTCCTGACTTTC
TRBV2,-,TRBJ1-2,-,CASSAGGTYGYTF,TGTGCCAGCAGTGCCGGGGGGACCTATGGCTACACCTTC
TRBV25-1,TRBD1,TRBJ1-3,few,CASSEAGRGLSGNTIYF,TGTGCCAGCAGTGAAGCGGGCAGGGGGCTCTCTGGAAACACCATATATTTT
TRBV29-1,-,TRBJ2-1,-,CSVDLYNEQFF,TGCAGCGTTGATCTTTACAATGAGCAGTTCTTC
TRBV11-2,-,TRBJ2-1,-,CASSSILVVFNEQFF,TGTGCCAGCAGCTCTATACTAGTTGTCTTCAATGAGCAGTTCTTC
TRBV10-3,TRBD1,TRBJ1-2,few,CAISTRTGGHYGYTF,TGTGCCATCAGTACAAGGACAGGGGGCCACTATGGCTACACCTTC
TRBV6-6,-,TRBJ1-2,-,CASKTLTNYGYTF,TGTGCCAGCAAAACTTTGACTAACTATGGCTACACCTTC
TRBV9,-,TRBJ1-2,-,CASSVNDNYGYTF,TGTGCCAGCAGCGTAAACGACAACTATGGCTACACCTTC
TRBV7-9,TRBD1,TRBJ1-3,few,CASSNNRGGNTIYF,TGTGCCAGCAGCAACAACAGGGGCGGAAACACCATATATTTT
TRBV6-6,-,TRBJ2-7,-,CASSGLGQANEQYF,TGTGCCAGCAGTGGCTTGGGGCAAGCGAACGAGCAGTACTTC
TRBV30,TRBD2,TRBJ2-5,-,CAWRWGGRDQETQYF,TGTGCCTGGAGGTGGGGCGGGAGGGATCAAGAGACCCAGTACTTC
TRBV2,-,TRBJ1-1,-,CASSFTGLNTEAFF,TGTGCCAGCAGTTTTACAGGGCTGAACACTGAAGCTTTCTTT